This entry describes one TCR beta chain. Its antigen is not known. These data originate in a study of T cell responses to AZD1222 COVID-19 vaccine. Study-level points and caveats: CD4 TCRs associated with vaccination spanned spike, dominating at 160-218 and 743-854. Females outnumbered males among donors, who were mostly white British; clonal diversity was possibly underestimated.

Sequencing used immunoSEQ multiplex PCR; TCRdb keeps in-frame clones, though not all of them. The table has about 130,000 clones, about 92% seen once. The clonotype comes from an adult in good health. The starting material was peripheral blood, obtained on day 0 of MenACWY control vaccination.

CDR3 sequence reads: CSSRPSVDSYEQYF. In DNA, the CDR3 is TGCAGCTCCCGCCCTTCGGTCGACTCCTACGAGCAGTACTTC. The V gene is TRBV29-1, the J gene TRBJ2-7; D is unresolved. The CDR3 is made up of 14 amino acids. CDR1 and CDR2 (germline): SQVTM, ANQGSEA. The V end lost 8 bases, the J end lost 0 bases, and 17 bases lay between the germline ends.